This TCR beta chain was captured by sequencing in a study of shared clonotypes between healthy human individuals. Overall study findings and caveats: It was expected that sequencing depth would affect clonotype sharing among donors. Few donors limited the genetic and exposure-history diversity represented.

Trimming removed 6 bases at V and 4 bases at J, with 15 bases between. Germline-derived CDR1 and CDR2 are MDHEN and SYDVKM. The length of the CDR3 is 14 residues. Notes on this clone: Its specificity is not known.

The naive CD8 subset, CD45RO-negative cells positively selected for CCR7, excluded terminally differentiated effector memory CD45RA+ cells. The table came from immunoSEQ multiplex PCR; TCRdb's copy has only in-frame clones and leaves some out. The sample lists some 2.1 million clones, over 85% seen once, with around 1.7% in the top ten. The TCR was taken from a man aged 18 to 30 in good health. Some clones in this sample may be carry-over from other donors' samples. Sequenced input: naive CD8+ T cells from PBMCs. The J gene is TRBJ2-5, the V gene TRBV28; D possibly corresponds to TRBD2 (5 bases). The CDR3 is CASSRESSGETQYF. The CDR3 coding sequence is TGTGCCAGCAGCCGGGAAAGCTCGGGAGAGACCCAGTACTTC.